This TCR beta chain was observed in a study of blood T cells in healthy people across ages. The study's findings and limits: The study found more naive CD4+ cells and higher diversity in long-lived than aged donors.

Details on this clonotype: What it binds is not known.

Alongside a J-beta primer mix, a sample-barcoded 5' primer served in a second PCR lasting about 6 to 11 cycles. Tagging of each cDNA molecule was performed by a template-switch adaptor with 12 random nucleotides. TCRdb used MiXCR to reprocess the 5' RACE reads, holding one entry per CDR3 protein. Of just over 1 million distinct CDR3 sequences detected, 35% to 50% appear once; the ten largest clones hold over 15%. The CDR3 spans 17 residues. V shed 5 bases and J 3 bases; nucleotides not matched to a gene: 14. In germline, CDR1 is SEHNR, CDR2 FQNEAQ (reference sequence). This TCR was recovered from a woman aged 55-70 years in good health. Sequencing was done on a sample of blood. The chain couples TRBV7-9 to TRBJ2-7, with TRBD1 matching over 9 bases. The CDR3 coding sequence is TGTGCCAGCAGCCGAAGTTCGGGGACAGGGATTATCTACGAGCAGTACTTC. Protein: CASSRSSGTGIIYEQYF.